The rows below give T cell receptor beta chains drawn from one sample of a study of blood T cell repertoires in COVID-19. Profiling relied on immunoSEQ multiplex PCR, and the TCRdb table lists in-frame clones only, not all of them. The sample includes 130,000 to 150,000 clones, just under 90% of them seen just once. The sample comprised peripheral blood. These receptors all come from a woman between 35 and 50 years old with acute or convalescent COVID-19. CDR3s include the opening cysteine and the closing phenylalanine or tryptophan. Fields, in order: D gene, J gene, clone size, V gene, CDR3 protein, CDR3 DNA. A D gene is named only where the DNA matches it firmly. Some rows mark clone size as missing; the rest say once, few, many or name a class of expanded clone.

- TRBJ2-1 once TRBV10-3 CAEVAPAEQFF TGTGCCGAAGTAGCCCCCGCGGAGCAGTTCTTC
TRBD2 TRBJ2-1 - TRBV6-4 CASSDGLAGSREQFF TGTGCCAGCAGTGACGGGCTAGCGGGGTCTAGGGAGCAGTTCTTC
TRBD1 TRBJ2-7 - TRBV6-5 CASSTRAGGSYEQYF TGTGCCAGCAGTACGCGGGCAGGGGGCTCCTACGAGCAGTACTTC
- TRBJ2-7 - TRBV6-4 CAKPRVPGSEQYF TGTGCCAAGCCTCGGGTCCCTGGGTCCGAGCAGTACTTC
- TRBJ2-2 - TRBV3-1/TRBV3-2 CASSRPSGSNTGELFF TGTGCCAGCAGCCGCCCCTCGGGAAGCAACACCGGGGAGCTGTTTTTT
TRBD1 TRBJ1-5 once TRBV30 CAWGTGGLNQPQHF TGTGCCTGGGGGACAGGGGGCCTCAATCAGCCCCAGCATTTT
- TRBJ2-7 - TRBV6-4 CASSDPTSGRTGAVGYRQYF TGTGCCAGCAGTGACCCCACAAGCGGGAGAACAGGGGCCGTTGGGTACCGGCAGTACTTC
TRBD2 TRBJ2-5 - TRBV30 CAWSWTSGGKETQYF TGTGCCTGGAGTTGGACTAGCGGGGGGAAAGAGACCCAGTACTTC
- TRBJ2-2 - TRBV19 CASKEWGGDRTGELFF TGTGCCAGTAAAGAGTGGGGCGGGGACCGCACCGGGGAGCTGTTTTTT
- TRBJ2-3 - TRBV7-2 CASSTRTNTDTQYF TGTGCCAGCAGCACTCGGACTAACACAGATACGCAGTATTTT
- TRBJ1-5 - TRBV21-1 CASSKVRAGNQPQHF TGTGCCAGCAGCAAAGTCAGGGCAGGCAATCAGCCCCAGCATTTT
- TRBJ2-3 few TRBV7-3 CASSLGAPSTDTQYF TGTGCCAGCAGCTTAGGGGCGCCTAGCACAGATACGCAGTATTTT
- TRBJ2-1 - TRBV9 CASSVVASSSYNEQFF TGTGCCAGCAGCGTAGTAGCGTCAAGCTCCTACAATGAGCAGTTCTTC
TRBD2 TRBJ2-1 - TRBV7-2 CASSLASGGAYNEQFF TGTGCCAGCAGCTTAGCCAGCGGGGGGGCGTACAATGAGCAGTTCTTC
TRBD2 TRBJ2-1 - TRBV7-2 CASSLVGTSIHEQFF TGTGCCAGCAGCTTAGTTGGGACTAGCATCCATGAGCAGTTCTTC
- TRBJ2-5 - TRBV7-6 CASRSLEGRRETQYF TGTGCCAGCAGGTCCCTAGAAGGGAGGCGAGAGACCCAGTACTTC
- TRBJ2-6 once TRBV4-3 CASSQDWGAGANVLTF TGCGCCAGCAGCCAAGATTGGGGCGCTGGGGCCAACGTCCTGACTTTC
TRBD1 TRBJ2-6 once TRBV4-3 CASSQESGTGLSGANVLTF TGCGCCAGCAGCCAAGAGAGCGGGACAGGGCTCTCTGGGGCCAACGTCCTGACTTTC
TRBD1 TRBJ2-1 - TRBV7-9 CASSTGQGRYNEQFF TGTGCCAGCAGCACGGGACAGGGAAGGTACAATGAGCAGTTCTTC
TRBD2 TRBJ2-1 - TRBV6-6 CASSYSGGLAGNEQFF TGTGCCAGCAGTTACTCGGGTGGACTAGCGGGAAATGAGCAGTTCTTC
TRBD1 TRBJ1-5 - TRBV24-1 CATSAGQGAVQPQHF TGTGCCACCAGTGCGGGACAGGGGGCCGTTCAGCCCCAGCATTTT
TRBD2 TRBJ2-7 - TRBV4-1 CASSQGGLAGAYEQYF TGCGCCAGCAGCCAGGGCGGACTAGCGGGGGCCTACGAGCAGTACTTC
TRBD1 TRBJ2-2 - TRBV19 CAQRGLGGELFF TGTGCCCAGAGGGGGCTGGGCGGGGAGCTGTTTTTT
- TRBJ1-5 - TRBV19 CASSIRVPQPQHF TGTGCCAGTAGTATCCGGGTCCCTCAGCCCCAGCATTTT
TRBD1 TRBJ2-7 - TRBV5-1 CASSYTGQIYEQYF TGCGCCAGCAGCTACACGGGACAGATCTACGAGCAGTACTTC
TRBD1 TRBJ2-2 - TRBV7-9 CASSPQGARTGELFF TGTGCCAGCAGCCCGCAGGGGGCGCGGACCGGGGAGCTGTTTTTT